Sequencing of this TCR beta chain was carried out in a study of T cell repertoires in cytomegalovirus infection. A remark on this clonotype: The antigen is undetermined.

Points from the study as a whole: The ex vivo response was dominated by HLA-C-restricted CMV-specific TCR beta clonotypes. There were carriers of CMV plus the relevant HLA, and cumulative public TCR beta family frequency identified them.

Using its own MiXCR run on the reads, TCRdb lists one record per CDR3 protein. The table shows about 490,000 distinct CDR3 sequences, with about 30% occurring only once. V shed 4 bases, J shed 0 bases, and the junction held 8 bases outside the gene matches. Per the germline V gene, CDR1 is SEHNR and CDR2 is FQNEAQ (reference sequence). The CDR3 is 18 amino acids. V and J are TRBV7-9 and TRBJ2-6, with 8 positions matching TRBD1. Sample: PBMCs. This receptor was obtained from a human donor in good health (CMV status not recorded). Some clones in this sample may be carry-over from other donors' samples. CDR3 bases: TGTGCCAGCAGCTCACTGGGACAGGTAACCTCTGGGGCCAACGTCCTGACTTTC. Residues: CASSSLGQVTSGANVLTF.